This T cell receptor (beta chain) was recorded in a study of blood T cell repertoires in COVID-19. Study-level information: PBMCs, B-cell-depleted T cells, or T cells provided the cDNA or gDNA that made up the material.

The CDR3 spans 14 residues. CDR1 is SGHTA and CDR2 is FQGNSA in the germline V gene. V was shortened by 3 bases and J by 5 bases, with 13 bases between the two germline ends. Clones were read by immunoSEQ multiplex PCR, and TCRdb kept only the in-frame ones, dropping some. This table has about 330,000 clones, roughly 87% appearing once. This TCR derives from a man younger than 40 with COVID-19, enrolled during active disease. V usage is TRBV7-2 and J usage is TRBJ1-2, with D possibly matching TRBD1 (5 bases). Sequenced: peripheral blood. CDR3 in DNA: TGTGCCAGCAGCTTGGCAGGGTCCTTTTATGGCTACACCTTC. It codes for CASSLAGSFYGYTF.